The 6 T cell receptor beta chains in this list originate from one sample, sequenced in a study of blood T cell repertoires in COVID-19. The assay was immunoSEQ multiplex PCR, and TCRdb's table has in-frame clones only and misses some. The sample lists about 61,000 clones, about 85% occurring once. Source material: peripheral blood. The receptors originated from a man in his sixties or seventies with acute or convalescent COVID-19.

This chain joins TRBV20-1 and TRBJ2-7; D call uncertain. Trimming took 2 bases from V and 6 from J, leaving 8 bases between them. Germline V gives CDR1 DFQATT, CDR2 SNEGSKA (reference sequence). The CDR3 loop spans 11 amino acids. CDR3 residues: CSARHGSEQYF. CDR3 DNA sequence: TGCAGTGCTAGACACGGGTCCGAGCAGTACTTC.

The chain joins TRBV28 to TRBJ1-4; no clear D gene. V lost 2 bases and J lost 7, with 14 bases in between. CDR1 is MDHEN and CDR2 is SYDVKM in the germline V gene. The CDR3 extends over 15 amino acids. The DNA of the CDR3 is TGTGCCAGCAGTTTAGGCGCGGGGTGGAGTGAAAAACTGTTTTTT. This codes for CASSLGAGWSEKLFF.

The chain has TRBV6-1 and TRBJ2-3; 7 bases agree with TRBD2. Germline-derived CDR1 and CDR2 are MNHNS and SASEGT. V lost 3 bases and J lost 10; bases outside the gene matches: 1. There are 11 residues in the CDR3. Written as DNA, the CDR3 is TGTGCCAGCAGTGAGGGGGGGGCGCAGTATTTT. Translation gives CASSEGGAQYF.

V is TRBV4-2 and J is TRBJ1-4; maybe TRBD1 (6 bases). Trimming stripped 0 bases from V and 7 bases from J, with 12 bases between. The germline CDR1 and CDR2 sequences are LGHNA and YNFKEQ. This CDR3 comprises 15 residues. The CDR3 reads CASSQDQGLVEKLFF. The CDR3 coding sequence is TGTGCCAGCAGCCAAGATCAGGGGCTCGTTGAAAAACTGTTTTTT.

The chain is built from TRBV7-9 and TRBJ2-7, with 8 bases that match TRBD2. This CDR3 comprises 14 residues. Germline CDR1 SEHNR, CDR2 FQNEAQ (reference sequence). J gave up 7 bases and V 7 bases, and 12 bases lay outside the gene matches. CDR3 protein: CASTPGLVSGEQYF. In DNA, the CDR3 is TGTGCCAGCACCCCGGGACTAGTATCGGGAGAGCAGTACTTC.

This clone was seen more than once but under ten times. The genes are TRBV29-1 and TRBJ1-1; 7 bases agree with TRBD1. This CDR3 comprises 17 residues. Germline V lookup: CDR1 SQVTM, CDR2 ANQGSEA. The J segment lost 0 bases and the V segment lost 7 bases, leaving 17 bases of the junction unmatched. The CDR3 DNA sequence: TGCAGCGGCAAGGGGGCAGTTTCAAAACTCATGAACACTGAAGCTTTCTTT. Protein sequence: CSGKGAVSKLMNTEAFF.